This T cell receptor beta chain is from a study of blood T cell repertoires in COVID-19. Study-wide background: Specimens from acute and convalescent COVID-19 originated in the United States, Italy and Spain.

As handled by the study authors: Counts of nucleated cells, estimated from reference gene primer amplification, were obtained. Here immunoSEQ multiplex PCR was the method, and the copy in TCRdb shows in-frame clones only, minus some. V and J calls and clone size are copied from that table; D and trimming were computed from the DNA. The sample contains over 100,000 clones, around 82% of which appear only once. V lost 5 bases and J 6 bases, leaving 22 bases between the germline ends. This CDR3 is built from 16 residues. Germline V CDR1 and CDR2: SGHRS, YFSETQ. The sequenced sample was peripheral blood. V is TRBV5-1 and J is TRBJ2-3; D might be TRBD1 (5 bases). This clonotype originated in a human donor in a cohort sampled during active or convalescent COVID-19. The CDR3 protein is CASRGRLGALGDTQYF. CDR3 coding DNA: TGCGCCAGCAGGGGGCGGCTTGGCGCGTTAGGGGATACGCAGTATTTT.